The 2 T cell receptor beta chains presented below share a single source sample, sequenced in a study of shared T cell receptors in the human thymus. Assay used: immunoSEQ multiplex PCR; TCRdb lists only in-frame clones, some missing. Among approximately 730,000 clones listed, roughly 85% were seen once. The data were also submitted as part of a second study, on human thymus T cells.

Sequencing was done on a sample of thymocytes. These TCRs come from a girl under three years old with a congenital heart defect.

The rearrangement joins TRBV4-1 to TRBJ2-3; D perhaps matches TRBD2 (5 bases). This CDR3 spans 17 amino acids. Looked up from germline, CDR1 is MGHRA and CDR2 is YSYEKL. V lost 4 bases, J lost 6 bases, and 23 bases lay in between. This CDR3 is CASSPGSWTLSPDTQYF. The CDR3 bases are TGCGCCAGCAGCCCGGGATCGTGGACCCTCTCCCCGGATACGCAGTATTTT.

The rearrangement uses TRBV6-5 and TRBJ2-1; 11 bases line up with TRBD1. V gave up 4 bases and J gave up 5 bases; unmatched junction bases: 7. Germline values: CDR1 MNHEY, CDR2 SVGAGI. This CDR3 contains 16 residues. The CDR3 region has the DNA TGTGCCAGCAGTTTCAAACCGGGACAGGGGGACAATGAGCAGTTCTTC. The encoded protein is CASSFKPGQGDNEQFF.